Sequencing of this T cell receptor (beta chain) was carried out in a study of monozygotic twins with inflammatory bowel disease. Germline CDR1 reads DFQATT; CDR2 reads SNEGSKA (reference sequence). The length of the CDR3 is 14 residues. Regarding this clonotype: Its antigen is still unknown.

Each donor had roughly 2.7 ml of blood drawn. Total RNA input per TCR library was roughly 3,500 ng. UMIs were attached via template switching, each with a 6-nucleotide sample barcode. TCRdb reanalyzed the 5' RACE reads and collapses them to one entry per CDR3 protein, without DNA. This repertoire includes fewer than 350,000 distinct CDR3 sequences. Study-wide results and caveats: The authors could not tell different T cell subtypes apart.

The chain uses TRBV20-1 and TRBJ1-1; TCRdb calls TRBD1, which cannot be checked without DNA. The sequence came from a human donor with ulcerative colitis or Crohn's disease, or a healthy co-twin of an affected twin (not recorded which). The sequenced sample was blood. The CDR3 reads CSASPGHLNTEAFF.